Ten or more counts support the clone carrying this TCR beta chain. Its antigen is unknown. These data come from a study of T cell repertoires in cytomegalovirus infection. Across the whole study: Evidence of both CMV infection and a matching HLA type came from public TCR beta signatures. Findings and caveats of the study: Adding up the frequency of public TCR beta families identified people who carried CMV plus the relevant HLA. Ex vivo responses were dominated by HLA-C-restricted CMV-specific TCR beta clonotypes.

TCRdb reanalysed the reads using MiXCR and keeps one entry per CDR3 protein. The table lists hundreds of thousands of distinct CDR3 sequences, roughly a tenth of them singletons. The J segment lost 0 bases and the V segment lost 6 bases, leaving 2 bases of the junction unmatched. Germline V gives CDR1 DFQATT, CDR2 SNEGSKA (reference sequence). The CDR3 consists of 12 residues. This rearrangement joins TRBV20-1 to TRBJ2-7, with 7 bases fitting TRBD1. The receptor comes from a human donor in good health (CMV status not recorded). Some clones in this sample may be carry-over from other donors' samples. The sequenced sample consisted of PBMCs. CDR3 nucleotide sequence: TGCAGTGCCAGGGACAGCTCCTACGAGCAGTACTTC. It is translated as CSARDSSYEQYF.